This TCR beta chain was recovered during a study of T cells of healthy individuals listed by TCRdb under 2018. Libraries were prepared through 5' RACE. Sequencing took place on an Illumina MiSeq. Through fastp at Q25 and MiXCR, TCRdb rebuilt clones from the public reads, retaining in-frame beta chains. Merged by CDR3 protein, the rows form single entries marked with the most common genes and DNA. In all, the sample holds about 63,000 distinct CDR3 sequences, and under 20% of those were seen once. Of the sample, about 4.7% falls within the top ten clones. Note on this clonotype: Its specific antigen is unknown. One end of the junction varies from germline; a read error may be responsible.

The CDR3 spans 14 residues, from the cysteine through the phenylalanine. Only CDR3 DNA remains: 42 bases, in frame from the first base. CDR1 is given as MNHEY and CDR2 as SVGAGI, both from the germline V gene. This chain joins TRBV6-5 to TRBJ2-1; 11 central nucleotides agree with TRBD1. The sequence was obtained from a human donor in good health. CDR3 reads: CASSRGQGDKEQFF. The DNA reads TGTGCCAGCAGTCGGGGACAGGGGGACAAGGAGCAGTTCTTC.